This T cell receptor beta chain was observed in a study of cytomegalovirus exposure and HLA in healthy donors. Notes on the study in general: In a later analysis, TCR beta V- and J-gene trimming showed a link to a missense DCLRE1C variant. The likely origin of a cluster of highly shared sequence variants was a sequencing artifact.

Worth noting for this clone: Its target is unknown.

Primers included in the PCR were 60 Vbeta and 13 Jbeta primers. Using immunoSEQ multiplex PCR, the repertoire was profiled, and TCRdb retains in-frame clones only, with some absent. The data contain under 250,000 clones, around 78% of them singletons. Germline CDR1 and CDR2: SGHNT and YENEEA. V lost 1 base and J lost 1; bases outside the gene matches: 1. There are 16 residues in the CDR3. The chain carries TRBV11-3 and TRBJ2-2, with TRBD2 matching over 9 bases. Material for sequencing was PBMCs. The source is a man aged 25-40 years in good health and CMV-seronegative. CDR3 sequence reads: CASSLVLAGNTGELFF. Written as DNA, the CDR3 is TGTGCCAGCAGCTTAGTACTAGCGGGGAACACCGGGGAGCTGTTTTTT.